This T cell receptor beta chain was profiled in a study of T cells expressing NK-cell markers. Study-wide results and caveats: Dominant NKG2C+ clonotypes accounted for roughly 1.0-8% of CD8+ T cells in several donors. The leading position in the CD3+CD56-NKG2C+ fraction of several donors also went to these clonotypes.

The authors generated TCR beta cDNA through 5'RACE template switching with UMIs. TCRdb re-called the 5' RACE reads; every CDR3 protein appears as one record, without DNA. The sample has about 460,000 distinct CDR3 sequences. This CDR3 contains 16 residues. The germline CDR1 and CDR2 sequences are MNHNY and SVGAGI (reference sequence). Worth noting for this clonotype: Its antigen is currently unknown.

Sequenced input: blood T cells: a sorted CD56 or NKG2C T cell subset, CD4+ or CD8+ T cells, or bulk PBMC T cells (not recorded which). The receptor's source is a woman in her forties or fifties in good health. The V gene is TRBV6-6, the J gene TRBJ1-4; the TCRdb D gene call, TRBD1, has no DNA to confirm it. The CDR3 sequence: CASSYRDAGGNEKLFF.